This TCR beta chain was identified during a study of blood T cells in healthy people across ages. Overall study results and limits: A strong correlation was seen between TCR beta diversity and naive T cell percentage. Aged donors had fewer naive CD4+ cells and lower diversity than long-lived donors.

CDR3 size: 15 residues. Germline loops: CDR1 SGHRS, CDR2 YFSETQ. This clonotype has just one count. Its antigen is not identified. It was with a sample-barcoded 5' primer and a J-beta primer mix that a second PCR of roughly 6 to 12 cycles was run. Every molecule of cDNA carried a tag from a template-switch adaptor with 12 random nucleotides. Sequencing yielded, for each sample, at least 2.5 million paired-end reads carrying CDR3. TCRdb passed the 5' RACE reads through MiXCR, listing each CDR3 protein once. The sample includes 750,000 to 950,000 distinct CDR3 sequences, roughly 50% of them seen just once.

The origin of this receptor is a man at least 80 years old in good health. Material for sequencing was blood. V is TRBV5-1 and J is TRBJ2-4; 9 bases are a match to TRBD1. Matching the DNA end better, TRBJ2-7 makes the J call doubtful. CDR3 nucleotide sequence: TGCGCCAGCAGCCGGGACAGGGAAGTATTCTACGAGCAGTACTTC. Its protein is CASSRDREVFYEQYF.